The clone carrying this T cell receptor beta chain was seen a handful of times. Its antigen is not identified. The data belong to a study of CD8 T cells in ankylosing spondylitis. Study-level findings and limits: Both synovial fluid and blood in reactive arthritis had previously been reported to carry some motif variants. The study looked at matched synovial fluid samples from ankylosing spondylitis patients. Disease-linked clones were reported to be significantly enriched there. For ankylosing spondylitis blood, a TCR beta motif of under 10 highly homologous variants appeared characteristic.

Construction of TCR beta libraries was performed using quantitative 5'-RACE with molecular barcodes. One entry per CDR3 protein, called by TCRdb with MiXCR from the 5' RACE reads. The profile shows about 540,000 distinct CDR3 sequences, about 13% of them singletons. The CDR3 extends over 15 amino acids. Germline V gene data show CDR1 as SGHRS and CDR2 as YFSETQ. V gave up 1 base and J gave up 8 bases; unmatched junction bases: 8. This chain joins TRBV5-1 and TRBJ1-2; 10 nucleotides line up with TRBD1. Sequencing was done on a sample of blood, either unsorted or a sorted T cell fraction (not recorded which). The receptor was isolated from a male donor with ankylosing spondylitis. The CDR3 DNA reads TGCGCCAGCAGCTTGAAAGGGGACAGGGGAGGAGGCTACACCTTC. Protein sequence: CASSLKGDRGGGYTF.